The 27 T cell receptor beta chains reported below all come from one sample, sequenced in a study of cytotoxic CD8 clonotypes in ibrutinib-treated CLL. TCRdb's copy holds only in-frame clones and misses some; the assay was immunoSEQ multiplex PCR. In the table there are hundreds of thousands of clones, about 64% of which are singletons. The specimen was PBMCs, collected after 36 months of ibrutinib treatment. Source of these receptors: a human donor with chronic lymphocytic leukemia.

The chain links TRBV11-2 to TRBJ1-6; D is unresolved. V lost 5 bases and J 6 bases, leaving 14 bases between the germline ends. The CDR3 loop spans 15 amino acids. Germline loops: CDR1 SGHAT, CDR2 FQNNGV. The CDR3 here is CASSREISTNSPLHF. As DNA, the CDR3 is TGTGCCAGCAGCCGCGAAATTTCCACTAATTCACCCCTCCACTTT.

This chain links TRBV14 with TRBJ2-1, with 12 positions matching TRBD2. Germline assignment: CDR1 SGHDN and CDR2 FVKESK. CDR3 length equals 17 residues. V trimming: 4 bases; J trimming: 7 bases; junction bases outside the gene matches: 11. CDR3 protein: CASSPNRLAGVRNEQFF. The CDR3 bases are TGTGCCAGCAGCCCGAACCGACTAGCGGGAGTGAGGAATGAGCAGTTCTTC. The full variable domain, in which reference TRBV14 and TRBJ2-1 provide the parts outside the CDR3, is EAGVTQFPSHSVIEKGQTVTLRCDPISGHDNLYWYRRVMGKEIKFLLHFVKESKQDESGMPNNRFLAERTGGTYSTLKVQPAELEDSGVYFCASSPNRLAGVRNEQFFGPGTRLTVL.

V gene TRBV7-6 combines with J gene TRBJ2-7; D is possibly TRBD1 (5 bases). Germline CDR1 SGHVS, CDR2 FNYEAQ. Trimming left V 5 bases short and J 6 bases short, with 14 bases between. This CDR3 region has 13 residues. Here the CDR3 reads CASSPLQVSEQYF. The CDR3 region has the DNA TGTGCCAGCAGCCCGCTACAGGTCTCCGAGCAGTACTTC.

The V and J genes are TRBV19 and TRBJ1-3; 8 bases are a match to TRBD1. Losses at the gene ends were 4 bases for V and 1 base for J; bases not matched to a gene: 6. Germline values: CDR1 LNHDA, CDR2 SQIVND (reference sequence). The CDR3 length is 16 residues. CDR3: CASSNRDRLSGNTIYF. The CDR3 region has the DNA TGTGCCAGTAGTAATCGGGACAGGCTTTCTGGAAACACCATATATTTT.

This clone was detected a few times. The chain recombines TRBV10-1 with TRBJ2-3; possible D gene TRBD2, 6 bases. V was clipped by 3 bases and J by 8 bases, with 6 bases between them. Germline CDR1 reads WNHNN; CDR2 reads SYGVQD (reference sequence). The CDR3 has 11 residues. The CDR3 reads CASSDGGTQYF. CDR3 DNA sequence: TGCGCCAGCAGTGACGGGGGTACGCAGTATTTT.

The chain recombines TRBV27 with TRBJ2-1; 9 nucleotides match TRBD1. CDR1 MNHEY and CDR2 SMNVEV come from the germline V gene (reference sequence). CDR3 length equals 13 residues. The trim removed 5 bases at V and 7 bases at J, leaving 3 bases unmatched. In DNA, the CDR3 is TGTGCCAGCAGTACAGGGGGCAGAAATGAGCAGTTCTTC. Translation: CASSTGGRNEQFF.

CDR3 DNA: TGTGCCAGCAGCTTAGGCCTAGCACCCAATGAGCAGTTCTTC. This codes for CASSLGLAPNEQFF. V gene TRBV7-2 combines with J gene TRBJ2-1, with a tentative D call TRBD2 (5 bases). CDR3 size: 14 residues. The V end was cut by 1 base, the J end by 6 bases, with 10 bases between. CDR1 is SGHTA, CDR2 FQGNSA, per germline.

The chain couples TRBV29-1 to TRBJ2-7; D may correspond to TRBD1 or TRBD2 (5 bases each). Trimming took off 4 bases at V and 2 bases at J, with 12 bases between the two ends. The CDR3 consists of 13 residues. CDR1 and CDR2 from the germline V gene are SQVTM and ANQGSEA. For the CDR3, the DNA is TGCAGCGTTGGAGGGGATACGACCTACGAGCAGTACTTC. It translates to CSVGGDTTYEQYF.

J is TRBJ1-1 and V is TRBV7-3; D is uncertain. The CDR3 consists of 13 residues. V was pared by 2 bases and J by 8 bases, with 12 bases between. In germline, CDR1 is SGHTA, CDR2 FQGTGA. The CDR3 here is CASSLHGRTEAFF. As DNA, the CDR3 is TGTGCCAGCAGCTTACACGGTAGGACCGAAGCTTTCTTT. The full variable domain, in which reference TRBV7-3 and TRBJ1-1 provide the parts outside the CDR3, is GAGVSQTPSNKVTEKGKYVELRCDPISGHTALYWYRQSLGQGPEFLIYFQGTGAADDSGLPNDRFFAVRPEGSVSTLKIQRTERGDSAVYLCASSLHGRTEAFFGQGTRLTVV.

The rearrangement joins TRBV19 to TRBJ1-4, with D possibly TRBD1 on 5 matching bases. The V and J ends lost 5 bases and 11 bases respectively, with 21 bases between them. In germline, CDR1 is LNHDA, CDR2 SQIVND (reference sequence). The CDR3 length is 15 residues. The CDR3 reads CASSGPGRTGLKLFF. In DNA, the CDR3 is TGTGCCAGTAGTGGACCGGGACGGACGGGGTTGAAACTGTTTTTT.

This clone has only a few counts. The chain links TRBV7-3 to TRBJ2-3; 7 nucleotides agree with TRBD2. This CDR3 comprises 17 residues. After removal of 0 bases from V and 1 base from J, the junction contained 7 bases not matched to a gene. The germline CDR1 and CDR2 sequences are SGHTA and FQGTGA. As DNA, the CDR3 is TGTGCCAGCAGCTTAACGGGGACGGGAGGAGGCACAGATACGCAGTATTTT. Its translation is CASSLTGTGGGTDTQYF.

Concerning this clone itself: One end of the junction fails to match germline, which may point to a read error. The V gene is TRBV28, the J gene TRBJ2-7, with 7 nucleotides matching TRBD1. The CDR3 consists of 11 residues. Germline CDR1 is MDHEN and CDR2 is SYDVKM. CDR3 loop: CASSFQTGYDF. For the CDR3, the DNA is TGTGCCAGCAGTTTTCAGACAGGGTACGACTTC.

This chain connects TRBV29-1 to TRBJ1-4; D unresolved. The V gene lost 7 bases and the J gene lost 3 bases, with 15 bases spanning the gap. CDR3 length equals 14 residues. The V gene's germline CDR1 is SQVTM and CDR2 ANQGSEA. CDR3 loop: CSGLRTGSNEKLFF. The CDR3, as DNA: TGCAGCGGACTAAGGACCGGATCTAATGAAAAACTGTTTTTT.

This chain joins TRBV27 and TRBJ2-2, with TRBD2 identical over 7 bases. Germline V lookup: CDR1 MNHEY, CDR2 SMNVEV (reference sequence). The CDR3 has 16 residues. After removal of 8 bases from V and 2 bases from J, the junction contained 11 bases not matched to a gene. The CDR3 spells CASHKSGGPNTGELFF. For the CDR3, the DNA is TGTGCCAGCCATAAATCGGGGGGACCCAACACCGGGGAGCTGTTTTTT.

The V and J genes are TRBV6-5 and TRBJ1-2, with a possible D match to TRBD1 (5 bases). Germline CDR1 reads MNHEY; CDR2 reads SVGAGI. Trimming left V 3 bases short and J 2 bases short, with 13 bases between. The CDR3 sequence is 15 residues long. CDR3 residues: CASSYAAGGNYGYTF. The CDR3, as DNA: TGTGCCAGCAGTTATGCTGCGGGGGGAAACTATGGCTACACCTTC.

There are a few counts of this clone. Its ends do not fully match the called genes, so a read error is possible. V and J are TRBV7-9 and TRBJ2-5; weak D call: TRBD2 (6 bases). The CDR3 covers 14 residues. The germline V gene has CDR1 SEHNR and CDR2 FQNEAQ (reference sequence). CDR3 residues: CASSVAALQETQYF. CDR3 DNA: TGTGCCAGCAGCGTAGCGGCCCTACAAGAGACCCAGTACTTC.

The chain employs TRBV7-6 and TRBJ1-3; D perhaps matches TRBD1 (6 bases). CDR3 length: 14 residues. The V gene lost 4 bases and the J gene lost 8 bases, with 15 bases spanning the gap. CDR1 is SGHVS, CDR2 FNYEAQ, per germline. CDR3 sequence reads: CASSSGRGRYTIYF. The CDR3 DNA reads TGTGCCAGCAGCTCCGGCCGGGGGCGGTACACCATATATTTT.

In its sample, this clone was seen a few times. V is TRBV2 and J is TRBJ2-2; 10 nucleotides align to TRBD1. Germline V lookup: CDR1 SNHLY, CDR2 FYNNEI. V shed 11 bases and J 2 bases; nucleotides not matched to a gene: 5. CDR3 length: 14 residues. This chain's CDR3 is CAVGTGANTGELFF. CDR3 coding DNA: TGTGCCGTTGGGACAGGGGCAAACACCGGGGAGCTGTTTTTT.

The chain carries TRBV11-2 and TRBJ2-7, with D perhaps matching TRBD2 (6 bases). CDR1 is SGHAT and CDR2 is FQNNGV in the germline V gene. V shed 5 bases and J shed 0 bases, with 11 bases lying between them. CDR3 length: 14 residues. The CDR3 sequence: CASSRLTSSYEQYF. For the CDR3, the DNA is TGTGCCAGCAGCCGTCTGACTAGCTCCTACGAGCAGTACTTC.

The J gene is TRBJ2-5, the V gene TRBV10-2; no definite D call. The V gene's germline CDR1 is WSHSY and CDR2 SAAADI. The V and J ends lost 0 bases and 5 bases respectively, with 1 base between them. The CDR3 sequence is 11 residues long. The chain's CDR3 is CASSESETQYF. CDR3 nucleotides: TGCGCCAGCAGTGAGTCGGAGACCCAGTACTTC.

The chain joins TRBV18 to TRBJ1-1, with 9 bases matching TRBD1. Germline V gene lookup returns CDR1 KGHSH and CDR2 LQKENI. Trimming removed 6 bases from V and 3 bases from J; junction bases left unmatched: 8. The CDR3 covers 15 residues. The DNA for the CDR3 is TGTGCCAGCTCGCAAAAAACAGGGGGCGACACTGAAGCTTTCTTT. Its translation: CASSQKTGGDTEAFF.

This rearrangement joins TRBV4-2 to TRBJ2-5; TRBD2 aligns across 12 bases. V lost 5 bases to trimming and J lost 0 bases; unmatched junction nucleotides: 10. This CDR3 contains 18 residues. Germline-derived CDR1 and CDR2 are LGHNA and YNFKEQ. The CDR3 DNA is TGTGCCAGCAGCTATGGGGGCGGACTAGCGGGGTACCAAGAGACCCAGTACTTC. Translating gives CASSYGGGLAGYQETQYF.

The CDR3 DNA reads TGTGCCAGCAGCGGAGGATTGACTAGCGGGTACCAAGAGACCCAGTACTTC. This sequence encodes CASSGGLTSGYQETQYF. The chain combines TRBV9 with TRBJ2-5; 10 bases fit TRBD2. Losses at the gene ends were 3 bases for V and 0 bases for J; bases not matched to a gene: 8. The CDR3 has 17 amino acids. Germline CDR1 reads SGDLS; CDR2 reads YYNGEE. Combining the CDR3 with reference TRBV9 and TRBJ2-5 gives the whole variable domain DSGVTQTPKHLITATGQRVTLRCSPRSGDLSVYWYQQSLDQGLQFLIQYYNGEERAKGNILERFSAQQFPDLHSELNLSSLELGDSALYFCASSGGLTSGYQETQYFGPGTRLLVL.

The V call is TRBV18, the J call TRBJ2-5; 7 bases agree with TRBD1. The end of the DNA is better explained by TRBJ2-7, so the J call may be wrong. The CDR3 covers 15 residues. Germline CDR1 and CDR2: KGHSH and LQKENI. The CDR3: CASSPTDRAEYEQYF. The CDR3 bases are TGTGCCAGCTCACCCACCGACAGGGCGGAGTACGAGCAGTACTTC.

This clone was detected only a few times. The chain employs TRBV7-9 and TRBJ1-5, with D possibly being TRBD1 (5 bases). CDR1 is SEHNR, CDR2 FQNEAQ, per germline (reference sequence). The length of the CDR3 is 13 residues. V shed 3 bases and J shed 4 bases, with 7 bases lying between them. The CDR3 spells CASSLSGNQPQHF. The CDR3 region has the DNA TGTGCCAGCAGCTTGTCAGGGAATCAGCCCCAGCATTTT. Full variable domain (missing parts from reference TRBV7-9 and TRBJ1-5): DTGVSQNPRHKITKRGQNVTFRCDPISEHNRLYWYRQTLGQGPEFLTYFQNEAQLEKSRLLSDRFSAERPKGSFSTLEIQRTEQGDSAMYLCASSLSGNQPQHFGDGTRLSIL.

This clone was observed a few times. This chain connects TRBV7-2 to TRBJ2-7; 8 bases match TRBD2. The CDR3 has 15 amino acids. CDR1 and CDR2 from the germline V gene are SGHTA and FQGNSA. The trim removed 2 bases at V and 2 bases at J, leaving 5 bases unmatched. CDR3 loop: CASSLSSGGTYEQYF. The CDR3 coding sequence is TGTGCCAGCAGCTTATCAAGCGGGGGAACCTACGAGCAGTACTTC.

The chain is built from TRBV29-1 and TRBJ2-2; 9 bases align to TRBD2. The germline V gene encodes CDR1 SQVTM and CDR2 ANQGSEA. The CDR3 extends over 17 amino acids. V gave up 4 bases and J gave up 5 bases; unmatched junction bases: 14. The CDR3 DNA sequence: TGCAGCGTTGTAGTTAGCGGGAGTCGAACGGGGACCGGGGAGCTGTTTTTT. It encodes CSVVVSGSRTGTGELFF.